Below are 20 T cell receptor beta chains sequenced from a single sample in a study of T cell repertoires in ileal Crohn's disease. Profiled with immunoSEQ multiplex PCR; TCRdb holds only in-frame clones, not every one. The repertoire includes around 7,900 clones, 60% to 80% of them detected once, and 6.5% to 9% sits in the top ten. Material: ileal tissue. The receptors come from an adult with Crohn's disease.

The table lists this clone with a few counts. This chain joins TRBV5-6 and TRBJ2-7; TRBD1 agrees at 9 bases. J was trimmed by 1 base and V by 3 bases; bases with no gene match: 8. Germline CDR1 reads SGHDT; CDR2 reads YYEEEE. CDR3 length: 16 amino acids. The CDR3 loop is CASSYYTGGHSYEQYF. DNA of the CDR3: TGTGCCAGCAGCTATTATACAGGGGGCCATTCCTACGAGCAGTACTTC. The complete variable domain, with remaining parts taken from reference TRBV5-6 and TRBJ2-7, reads DAGVTQSPTHLIKTRGQQVTLRCSPKSGHDTVSWYQQALGQGPQFIFQYYEEEERQRGNFPDRFSGHQFPNYSSELNVNALLLGDSALYLCASSYYTGGHSYEQYFGPGTRLTVT.

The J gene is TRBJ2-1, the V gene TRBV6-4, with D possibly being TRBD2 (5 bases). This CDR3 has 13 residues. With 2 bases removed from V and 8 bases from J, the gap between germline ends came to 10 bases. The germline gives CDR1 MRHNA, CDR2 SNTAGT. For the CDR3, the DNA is TGTGCCAGCAGTGACACGACTAAGGATGAGCAGTTCTTC. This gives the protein CASSDTTKDEQFF.

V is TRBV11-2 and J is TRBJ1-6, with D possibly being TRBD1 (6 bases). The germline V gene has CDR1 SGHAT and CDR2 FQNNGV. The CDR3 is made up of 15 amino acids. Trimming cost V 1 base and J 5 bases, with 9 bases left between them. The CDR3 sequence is CASSLGQVNNSPLHF. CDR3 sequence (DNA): TGTGCCAGCAGCTTAGGACAGGTTAATAATTCACCCCTCCACTTT.

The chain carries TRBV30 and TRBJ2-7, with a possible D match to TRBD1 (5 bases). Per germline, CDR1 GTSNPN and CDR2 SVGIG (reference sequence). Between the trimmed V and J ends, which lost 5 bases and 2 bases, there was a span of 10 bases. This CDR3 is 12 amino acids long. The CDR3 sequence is CAWEDRAYEQYF. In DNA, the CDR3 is TGTGCCTGGGAAGACAGAGCCTACGAGCAGTACTTC.

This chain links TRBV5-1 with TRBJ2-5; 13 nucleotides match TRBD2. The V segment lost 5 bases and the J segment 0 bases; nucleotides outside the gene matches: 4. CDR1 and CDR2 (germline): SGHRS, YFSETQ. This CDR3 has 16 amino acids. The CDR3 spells CASRLTSGGYQETQYF. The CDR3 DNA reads TGCGCCAGCAGGTTGACTAGCGGGGGGTACCAAGAGACCCAGTACTTC.

The chain's CDR3 is CASTLLSGGAGTDTQYF. The CDR3, as DNA: TGTGCCAGCACCCTCCTTAGCGGGGGGGCCGGAACAGATACGCAGTATTTT. J is TRBJ2-3 and V is TRBV11-2, with TRBD2 matching over 11 bases. The ends lost 7 bases at V and 3 bases at J; junction bases unmatched: 12. The CDR3 has 17 amino acids. CDR1 SGHAT and CDR2 FQNNGV come from the germline V gene.

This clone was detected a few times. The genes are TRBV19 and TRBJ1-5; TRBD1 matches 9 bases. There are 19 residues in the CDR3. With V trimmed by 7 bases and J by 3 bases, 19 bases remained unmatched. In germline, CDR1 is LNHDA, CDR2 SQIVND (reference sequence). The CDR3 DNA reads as TGTGCCAGTACCCCTCCGGGACAGGGTTATTTGGCCCTCAATCAGCCCCAGCATTTT. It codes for CASTPPGQGYLALNQPQHF.

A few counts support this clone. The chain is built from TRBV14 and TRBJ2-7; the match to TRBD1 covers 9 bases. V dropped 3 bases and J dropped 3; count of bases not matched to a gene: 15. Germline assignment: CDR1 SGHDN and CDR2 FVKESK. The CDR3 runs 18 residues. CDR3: CASSHNGGGTGTLYEQYF. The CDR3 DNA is TGTGCCAGCAGCCACAATGGGGGGGGGACAGGGACCCTCTACGAGCAGTACTTC. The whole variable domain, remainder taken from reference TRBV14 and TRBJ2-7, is EAGVTQFPSHSVIEKGQTVTLRCDPISGHDNLYWYRRVMGKEIKFLLHFVKESKQDESGMPNNRFLAERTGGTYSTLKVQPAELEDSGVYFCASSHNGGGTGTLYEQYFGPGTRLTVT.

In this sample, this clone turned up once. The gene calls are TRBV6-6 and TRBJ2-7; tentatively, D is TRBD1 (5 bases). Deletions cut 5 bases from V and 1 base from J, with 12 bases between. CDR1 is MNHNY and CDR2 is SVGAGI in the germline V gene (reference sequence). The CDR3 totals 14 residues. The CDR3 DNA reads TGTGCCAGCAGTCCTGACAGTAAGTCCTACGAGCAGTACTTC. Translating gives CASSPDSKSYEQYF.

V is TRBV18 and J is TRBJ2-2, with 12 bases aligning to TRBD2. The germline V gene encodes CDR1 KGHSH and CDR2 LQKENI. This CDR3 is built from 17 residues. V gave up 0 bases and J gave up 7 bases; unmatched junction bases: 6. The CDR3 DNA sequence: TGTGCCAGCTCACCACCCTCTAGCGGGGGGGCCCACGGGGAGCTGTTTTTT. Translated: CASSPPSSGGAHGELFF.

The CDR3 DNA sequence: TGTGCCAGCAGTTCGGACAGGGGCGGCGAGCAGTACTTC. Protein product: CASSSDRGGEQYF. The genes are TRBV7-7 and TRBJ2-7; the match to TRBD1 covers 9 bases. V lost 6 bases, J lost 6 bases, and 6 bases stayed unmatched. The germline V gene encodes CDR1 SSHAT and CDR2 FNYEAQ (reference sequence). This CDR3 contains 13 residues. Combining the CDR3 with reference TRBV7-7 and TRBJ2-7 gives the whole variable domain GAGVSQSPRYKVTKRGQDVTLRCDPISSHATLYWYQQALGQGPEFLTYFNYEAQPDKSGLPSDRFSAERPEGSISTLTIQRTEQRDSAMYRCASSSDRGGEQYFGPGTRLTVT.

In nucleotides, the CDR3 is TGTGCCAGCTCACTAATTTCCCTACAGGCGAACACCGGGGAGCTGTTTTTT. Translating gives CASSLISLQANTGELFF. The rearrangement uses TRBV18 and TRBJ2-2; D is perhaps TRBD1 (5 bases). Germline CDR1 reads KGHSH; CDR2 reads LQKENI. This CDR3 region has 17 residues. V lost 4 bases to trimming and J lost 0 bases, with 15 bases between them.

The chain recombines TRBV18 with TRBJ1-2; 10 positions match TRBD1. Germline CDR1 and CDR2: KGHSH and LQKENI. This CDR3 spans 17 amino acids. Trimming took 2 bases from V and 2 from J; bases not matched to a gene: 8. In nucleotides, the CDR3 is TGTGCCAGCTCACCAGCGGACAGGGGGAATCTAAACTATGGCTACACCTTC. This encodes CASSPADRGNLNYGYTF.

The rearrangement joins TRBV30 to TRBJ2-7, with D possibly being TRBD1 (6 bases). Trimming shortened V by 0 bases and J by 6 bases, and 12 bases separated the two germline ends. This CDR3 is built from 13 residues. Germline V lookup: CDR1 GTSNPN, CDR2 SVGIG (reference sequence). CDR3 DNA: TGTGCCTGGAGTGTAGGGGGTTCTTTCGAGCAGTACTTC. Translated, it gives CAWSVGGSFEQYF.

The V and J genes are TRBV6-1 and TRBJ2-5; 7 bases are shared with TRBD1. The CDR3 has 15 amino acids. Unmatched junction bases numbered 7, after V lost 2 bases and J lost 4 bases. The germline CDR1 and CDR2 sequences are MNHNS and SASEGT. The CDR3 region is CASSETLTGRETQYF. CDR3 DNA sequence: TGTGCCAGCAGTGAAACCCTGACAGGGCGAGAGACCCAGTACTTC.

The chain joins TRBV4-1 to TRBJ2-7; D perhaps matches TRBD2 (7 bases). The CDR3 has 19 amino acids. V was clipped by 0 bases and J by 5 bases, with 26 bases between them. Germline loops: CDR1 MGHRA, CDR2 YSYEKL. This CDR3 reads CASSQDPQPGGGVFNEQYF. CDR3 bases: TGCGCCAGCAGCCAAGATCCCCAGCCGGGGGGCGGGGTTTTCAACGAGCAGTACTTC.

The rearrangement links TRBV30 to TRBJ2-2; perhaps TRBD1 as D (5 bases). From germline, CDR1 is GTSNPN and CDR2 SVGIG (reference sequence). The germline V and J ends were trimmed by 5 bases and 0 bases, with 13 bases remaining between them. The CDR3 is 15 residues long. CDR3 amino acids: CAWRPGHSNTGELFF. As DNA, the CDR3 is TGTGCCTGGCGGCCCGGACACTCGAACACCGGGGAGCTGTTTTTT.

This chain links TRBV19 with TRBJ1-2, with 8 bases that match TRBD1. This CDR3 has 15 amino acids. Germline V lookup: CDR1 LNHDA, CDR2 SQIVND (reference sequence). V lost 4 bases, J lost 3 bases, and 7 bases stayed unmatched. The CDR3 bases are TGTGCCAGTAGTAAACCACAGGGGGGTGACTATGGCTACACCTTC. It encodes CASSKPQGGDYGYTF. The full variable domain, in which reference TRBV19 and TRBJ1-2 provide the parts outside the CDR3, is DGGITQSPKYLFRKEGQNVTLSCEQNLNHDAMYWYRQDPGQGLRLIYYSQIVNDFQKGDIAEGYSVSREKKESFPLTVTSAQKNPTAFYLCASSKPQGGDYGYTFGSGTRLTVV.

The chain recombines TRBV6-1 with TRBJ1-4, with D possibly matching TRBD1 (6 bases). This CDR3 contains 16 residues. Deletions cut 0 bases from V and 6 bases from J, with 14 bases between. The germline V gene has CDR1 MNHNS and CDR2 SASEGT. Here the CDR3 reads CASSEAYRGHDEKLFF. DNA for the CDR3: TGTGCCAGCAGTGAAGCGTACCGGGGACACGATGAAAAACTGTTTTTT.

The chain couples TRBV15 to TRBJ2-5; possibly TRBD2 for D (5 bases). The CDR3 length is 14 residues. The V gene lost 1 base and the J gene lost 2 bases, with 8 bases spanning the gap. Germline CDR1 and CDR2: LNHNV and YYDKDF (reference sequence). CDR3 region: CATSRGRSQETQYF. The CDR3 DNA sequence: TGTGCCACCAGCAGAGGGAGGTCGCAAGAGACCCAGTACTTC. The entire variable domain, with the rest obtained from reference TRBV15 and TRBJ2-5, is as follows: DAMVIQNPRYQVTQFGKPVTLSCSQTLNHNVMYWYQQKSSQAPKLLFHYYDKDFNNEADTPDNFQSRRPNTSFCFLDIRSPGLGDTAMYLCATSRGRSQETQYFGPGTRLLVL.